This TCR beta chain appears in the sequencing data of a study of T cells in Graves' hyperthyroidism and ophthalmopathy. Study-level information: Peripheral blood was acquired at first diagnosis, ahead of any therapy whatsoever.

Ophthalmopathy patients had Clinical Activity Score at least 3, NOSPECS grade at least 4, duration under 3 months. Uncontrolled infections, other autoimmune diseases, pregnancy or lactation led to exclusion of patients. Fresh peripheral blood, around 9.3 ml, was the source of the PBMCs. RNA transcripts yielded amplified TCR beta CDR3 regions. RT-PCR in the first round (using the HTBI primer set) targeted the TCR CDR3. A single record per CDR3 protein comes from TCRdb applying MiXCR to the multiplex PCR reads. The sample contains about 590,000 distinct CDR3 sequences, over 12% of which appear only once. This clonotype was seen more than once but under ten times. The sequenced sample was blood. The clonotype comes from a woman in her late teens or twenties with Graves' ophthalmopathy.

CDR3 nucleotides: TGTGCCAGCAGCTTAACGAGGGATAGCGAGCAGTACTTC. It codes for CASSLTRDSEQYF. This chain uses TRBV7-3 with TRBJ2-7; D possibly corresponds to TRBD2 (5 bases). The CDR3 covers 13 residues. Trimming removed 0 bases at V and 6 bases at J, with 9 bases between. Germline loops: CDR1 SGHTA, CDR2 FQGTGA.